This T cell receptor (beta chain) was identified in a study of T cell responses to AZD1222 COVID-19 vaccine. TCRdb's copy holds only in-frame clones and misses some; the assay was immunoSEQ multiplex PCR. The sample lists under 95,000 clones, 86% occurring once. The TCR originated in an adult in good health. This sample comprised peripheral blood, obtained on day 0 of AZD1222 vaccination.

The CDR3 coding sequence is TGTGCCAGCTCACCGGAACTCTCTGGGGCCAACGTCCTGACTTTC. It is translated as CASSPELSGANVLTF. The chain joins TRBV18 to TRBJ2-6; D is undetermined. Germline assignment: CDR1 KGHSH and CDR2 LQKENI. The CDR3 is made up of 15 amino acids. The ends were cut back, 3 bases at V and 0 bases at J, with 6 bases in the middle.